The sequence of this T cell receptor (beta chain) was determined in a study of blood T cell repertoires in COVID-19. Produced via immunoSEQ multiplex PCR; TCRdb's table is partial and in-frame only. Of around 180,000 clones detected, around three quarters appear once; the ten largest clones hold about 15%. The germline CDR1 and CDR2 sequences are SGHRS and YFSETQ. V was pared by 6 bases and J by 6 bases, with 10 bases between. The CDR3 loop spans 12 amino acids. Everyone who took part was about 18 to 90 years old, and they came from about two dozen US areas. The sample taken for sequencing was PBMCs or T cells enriched from blood (not recorded which). The chain joins TRBV5-1 to TRBJ1-5, with D hard to call. This TCR derives from a woman between 45 and 65 years old with acute COVID-19. The CDR3 region is CASTLKSQPQHF. For the CDR3, the DNA is TGCGCCAGCACCCTGAAGAGTCAGCCCCAGCATTTT.